A single sample gave rise to the 10 T cell receptor beta chains below, sequenced in a study of blood T cells in healthy people across ages. A sample-barcoded 5' primer and a J-beta primer mix were used in a second PCR of roughly 6 to 11 cycles. In TCRdb, the 5' RACE reads were re-called with MiXCR into one record per CDR3 protein. This sample carries 550,000 to 750,000 distinct CDR3 sequences, 20% to 25% of them seen once, and the ten largest clones take 3.5% to 4%. The sample consisted of blood. The receptors here all came from a man between 65 and 85 years old in good health.

V usage is TRBV3-1 and J usage is TRBJ2-5; D is possibly TRBD1 or TRBD2 (5 bases each). With the DNA end fitting TRBJ2-1 better, the J assignment may be wrong. Per germline, CDR1 LGHDT and CDR2 YNNKEL (reference sequence). This CDR3 spans 14 amino acids. CDR3 bases: TGTGCCAGCAGCCAAGATACCCTGGGACGGGAGCAGTTCTTC. Its translation: CASSQDTLGREQFF.

DNA for the CDR3: TGCGCCAGCAGCTCGGGGGTGCGGGAGCAAGAGACCCAGTACTTC. Translation gives CASSSGVREQETQYF. J is TRBJ2-5 and V is TRBV5-1, with 7 bases aligning to TRBD2. The CDR3 totals 15 residues. The J segment lost 2 bases and the V segment lost 3 bases, leaving 7 bases of the junction unmatched. The germline CDR1 and CDR2 sequences are SGHRS and YFSETQ.

The chain joins TRBV4-1 to TRBJ2-1, with D possibly matching TRBD1 (5 bases). The V end was cut by 1 base, the J end by 7 bases, with 14 bases between. The CDR3 runs 15 residues. Germline CDR1 is MGHRA and CDR2 is YSYEKL. The CDR3: CASSQGVSRVNEQFF. The CDR3 nucleotides read TGCGCCAGCAGCCAAGGCGTCTCCAGGGTAAATGAGCAGTTCTTC.

This clonotype showed up just a few times. The genes are TRBV6-2 or TRBV6-3 and TRBJ1-5, with 8 positions matching TRBD1. The junction had 6 bases not matched to a gene; V was cut back by 6 bases and J by 11 bases. The CDR3 covers 12 residues. Per germline, CDR1 MNHEY and CDR2 SVGEGT. CDR3 nucleotides: TGTGCCAGCAGCCCAGGGGGCAGGGCCCAGCATTTT. This gives the protein CASSPGGRAQHF.

The chain combines TRBV6-5 with TRBJ2-5; TRBD2 is a possible D gene (5 bases). The DNA end favors TRBJ2-7, so the J call may be wrong. Germline V gene data show CDR1 as MNHEY and CDR2 as SVGAGI. This CDR3 comprises 16 residues. The CDR3 DNA reads TGTGCCAGCAGTTACTCCGTCACCCCGGGGACCTACGAGCAGTACTTC. Translation: CASSYSVTPGTYEQYF.

CDR3 DNA sequence: TGTGCCAGCAGTAAGCGGCCCCGGGGCCTTAATGAAAAACTGTTTTTT. It codes for CASSKRPRGLNEKLFF. The rearrangement links TRBV12-3 or TRBV12-4 to TRBJ1-4; D is perhaps TRBD1 (5 bases). This CDR3 has 16 amino acids. The V and J ends lost 5 bases and 4 bases respectively, with 17 bases between them.

This clonotype has a single count. V is TRBV5-1 and J is TRBJ1-2; tentatively, D is TRBD1 (6 bases). Germline V gene lookup returns CDR1 SGHRS and CDR2 YFSETQ. V lost 5 bases and J 2 bases, leaving 13 bases between the germline ends. The CDR3 has 14 residues. This CDR3 is CASSSDGGNYGYTF. As DNA, the CDR3 is TGCGCCAGCAGTTCGGATGGGGGCAACTATGGCTACACCTTC.

The chain carries TRBV7-2 and TRBJ1-1; 8 bases are shared with TRBD1. Germline-derived CDR1 and CDR2 are SGHTA and FQGNSA. V shed 1 base and J 6 bases; nucleotides not matched to a gene: 7. The CDR3 contains 15 residues. CDR3 loop: CASSLVGRGLAEAFF. The CDR3 DNA is TGTGCCAGCAGCTTAGTGGGCAGGGGGCTCGCTGAAGCTTTCTTT.

This clonotype was observed a handful of times. CDR3 nucleotide sequence: TGTGCCAGCAGCCCACGGACTAGCGGGGGAGCCTGGAATGAGCAGTTCTTC. It is translated as CASSPRTSGGAWNEQFF. The rearrangement uses TRBV3-1 and TRBJ2-5; TRBD2 aligns across 13 bases. The J call may be in error: the DNA end matches TRBJ2-1 better. The germline V gene has CDR1 LGHDT and CDR2 YNNKEL (reference sequence). CDR3 length: 17 amino acids.

This clonotype has just a few counts. This rearrangement joins TRBV9 to TRBJ2-1; 9 bases fit TRBD1. CDR1 is SGDLS, CDR2 YYNGEE, per germline. The CDR3 consists of 17 residues. The J segment lost 1 base and the V segment lost 4 bases, leaving 9 bases of the junction unmatched. For the CDR3, the DNA is TGTGCCAGCAGCCTGCCCCAGACAGGGGGTTCCTACAATGAGCAGTTCTTC. It codes for CASSLPQTGGSYNEQFF.